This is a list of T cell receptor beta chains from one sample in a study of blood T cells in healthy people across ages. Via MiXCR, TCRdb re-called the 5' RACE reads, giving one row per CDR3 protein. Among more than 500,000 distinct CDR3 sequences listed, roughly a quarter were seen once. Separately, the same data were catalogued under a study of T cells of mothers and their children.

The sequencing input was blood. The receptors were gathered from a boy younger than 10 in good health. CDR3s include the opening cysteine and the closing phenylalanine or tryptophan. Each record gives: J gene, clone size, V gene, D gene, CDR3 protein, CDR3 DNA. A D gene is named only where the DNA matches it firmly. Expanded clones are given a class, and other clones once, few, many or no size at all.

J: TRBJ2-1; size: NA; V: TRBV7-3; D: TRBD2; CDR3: CASRPTSGIFDEQFF; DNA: TGTGCCAGCAGGCCGACTAGCGGGATTTTCGATGAGCAGTTCTTC
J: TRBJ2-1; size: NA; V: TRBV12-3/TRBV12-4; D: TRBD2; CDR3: CASSSSGLAGVGNEQFF; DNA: TGTGCCAGCAGTTCGTCGGGACTAGCGGGAGTTGGAAATGAGCAGTTCTTC
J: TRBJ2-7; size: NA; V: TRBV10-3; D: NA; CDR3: CAISERGSKYEQYF; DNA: TGTGCCATCAGTGAGCGGGGTAGCAAGTACGAGCAGTACTTC
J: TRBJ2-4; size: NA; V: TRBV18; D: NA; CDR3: CASSPGTSKNIQYF; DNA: TGTGCCAGCTCACCGGGGACCAGCAAAAACATTCAGTACTTC
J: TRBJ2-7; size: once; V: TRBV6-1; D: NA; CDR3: CASSGEGPSYEQYF; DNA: TGTGCCAGCAGTGGCGAAGGCCCCTCCTACGAGCAGTACTTC
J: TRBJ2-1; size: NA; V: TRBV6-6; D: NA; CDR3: CASRAATDYNEQFF; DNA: TGTGCCAGCAGGGCGGCGACGGACTACAATGAGCAGTTCTTC
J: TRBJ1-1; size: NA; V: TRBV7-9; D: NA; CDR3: CASSLVAGNTEAFF; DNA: TGTGCCAGCAGCTTAGTGGCGGGAAACACTGAAGCTTTCTTT
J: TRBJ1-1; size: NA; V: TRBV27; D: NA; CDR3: CASGYTGMPEAFF; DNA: TGTGCCAGCGGGTATACAGGAATGCCTGAAGCTTTCTTT
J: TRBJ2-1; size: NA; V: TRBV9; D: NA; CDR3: CASSAMTRNEQFF; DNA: TGTGCCAGCAGCGCAATGACGCGGAATGAGCAGTTCTTC
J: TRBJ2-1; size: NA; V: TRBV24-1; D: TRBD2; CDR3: CATSGSLPGGPNEQFF; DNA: TGTGCCACCAGTGGGTCTTTGCCGGGAGGGCCAAATGAGCAGTTCTTC
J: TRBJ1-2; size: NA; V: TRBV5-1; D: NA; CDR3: CASSRDPSNYGYTF; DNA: TGCGCCAGCAGCCGGGACCCCTCTAACTATGGCTACACCTTC
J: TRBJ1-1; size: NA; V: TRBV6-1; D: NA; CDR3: CASSESRRVTEAFF; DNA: TGTGCCAGCAGTGAATCCAGGCGGGTCACTGAAGCTTTCTTT